The rows below give T cell receptor beta chains drawn from one sample of a study of cytomegalovirus exposure and HLA in healthy donors. Libraries were prepared by immunoSEQ multiplex PCR; TCRdb keeps only in-frame clonotypes and omits some of them. This sample has roughly 93,000 clones, with less than 85% found just once. Input material: PBMCs. These receptor sequences come from a male donor in good health and CMV-seronegative. Each CDR3 is given with its conserved first and last residue. Fields, in order: D gene, CDR3 length, V gene, clone size, J gene, CDR3 DNA, CDR3 protein. The D gene is left open where the match is weak. Clone size is shown for a subset of rows, as once, few, many or a class of expanded clone.

D gene: -; CDR3 length: 15; V gene: TRBV7-8; clone size: -; J gene: TRBJ2-1; CDR3 DNA: TGTGCCAGCAGCACCTTTTATGGGCCCTCGGATGAGCAGTTCTTC; CDR3 protein: CASSTFYGPSDEQFF
D gene: TRBD1; CDR3 length: 14; V gene: TRBV5-1; clone size: few; J gene: TRBJ1-5; CDR3 DNA: TGCGCCAGCAGCACCGGACAGGATAATCAGCCCCAGCATTTT; CDR3 protein: CASSTGQDNQPQHF
D gene: -; CDR3 length: 14; V gene: TRBV7-2; clone size: -; J gene: TRBJ2-1; CDR3 DNA: TGTGCCAGCAGACCGGACAGCTCCTACAATGAGCAGTTCTTC; CDR3 protein: CASRPDSSYNEQFF
D gene: -; CDR3 length: 13; V gene: TRBV9; clone size: -; J gene: TRBJ1-5; CDR3 DNA: TGTGCCAGCAGCGTATCAGGATCTTGGCCCCAGCATTTT; CDR3 protein: CASSVSGSWPQHF
D gene: -; CDR3 length: 13; V gene: TRBV6-5; clone size: -; J gene: TRBJ2-7; CDR3 DNA: TGTGCCAGCAGTGCGATCGACAGCTACGAGCAGTACTTC; CDR3 protein: CASSAIDSYEQYF
D gene: TRBD2; CDR3 length: 15; V gene: TRBV19; clone size: -; J gene: TRBJ2-1; CDR3 DNA: TGTGCCAGTAGTATAGGCGGGAGAGTCTACAATGAGCAGTTCTTC; CDR3 protein: CASSIGGRVYNEQFF
D gene: TRBD1; CDR3 length: 18; V gene: TRBV27; clone size: -; J gene: TRBJ1-1; CDR3 DNA: TGTGCCAGCAGTCTAGACCCTCGGGACAGGGGGCGGCAAGGGAAAGCTTTCTTT; CDR3 protein: CASSLDPRDRGRQGKAFF
D gene: TRBD1; CDR3 length: 17; V gene: TRBV5-4; clone size: -; J gene: TRBJ2-3; CDR3 DNA: TGTGCCAGCAGCCCCGCACAGACAGGGGGAATCACAGATACGCAGTATTTT; CDR3 protein: CASSPAQTGGITDTQYF
D gene: -; CDR3 length: 12; V gene: TRBV15; clone size: -; J gene: TRBJ1-5; CDR3 DNA: TGTGCCACCAGCAACTTTAATCAGCCCCAGCATTTT; CDR3 protein: CATSNFNQPQHF
D gene: -; CDR3 length: 11; V gene: TRBV7-2; clone size: -; J gene: TRBJ2-7; CDR3 DNA: TGTGCCAGCAGCAAAGAGTACGAGCAGTACTTC; CDR3 protein: CASSKEYEQYF
D gene: -; CDR3 length: 14; V gene: TRBV6-5; clone size: few; J gene: TRBJ1-1; CDR3 DNA: TGTGCCAGCAGTCCCGATAGGGGGGGATGTGAAGCTTTCTTT; CDR3 protein: CASSPDRGGCEAFF
D gene: -; CDR3 length: 14; V gene: TRBV6-6; clone size: -; J gene: TRBJ1-1; CDR3 DNA: TGTGCCAGCAGTTATATGATTGGAGGCACTGAAGCTTTCTTT; CDR3 protein: CASSYMIGGTEAFF
D gene: TRBD1; CDR3 length: 16; V gene: TRBV28; clone size: -; J gene: TRBJ1-3; CDR3 DNA: TGTGCCAGCCAACAGCCCAGGGGGATGTCTGGAAACACCATATATTTT; CDR3 protein: CASQQPRGMSGNTIYF
D gene: -; CDR3 length: 14; V gene: TRBV6-4; clone size: -; J gene: TRBJ2-1; CDR3 DNA: TGTGCCAGCTCGACTAGGGCCGATTGGGGTGAGCAGTTCTTC; CDR3 protein: CASSTRADWGEQFF
D gene: -; CDR3 length: 14; V gene: TRBV7-8; clone size: -; J gene: TRBJ1-1; CDR3 DNA: TGTGCCAGCAGCACGGGGGAGGGATGGACTGAAGCTTTCTTT; CDR3 protein: CASSTGEGWTEAFF
D gene: TRBD1; CDR3 length: 15; V gene: TRBV28; clone size: -; J gene: TRBJ1-2; CDR3 DNA: TGTGCCAGCAGTTCAACAGGGGGCGGGACCTATGGCTACACCTTC; CDR3 protein: CASSSTGGGTYGYTF
D gene: -; CDR3 length: 15; V gene: TRBV6-1; clone size: -; J gene: TRBJ1-5; CDR3 DNA: TGTGCCAGCAGGCTTACGGGGGGTAGTAATCAGCCCCAGCATTTT; CDR3 protein: CASRLTGGSNQPQHF
D gene: TRBD1; CDR3 length: 14; V gene: TRBV27; clone size: -; J gene: TRBJ2-7; CDR3 DNA: TGTGCCAGCGGGGACAGCCTAATACCCTACGAGCAGTACTTC; CDR3 protein: CASGDSLIPYEQYF
D gene: -; CDR3 length: 13; V gene: TRBV2; clone size: -; J gene: TRBJ1-5; CDR3 DNA: TGTGCCAGCAGTTCAGGTCGCGCTCAGCCCCAGCATTTT; CDR3 protein: CASSSGRAQPQHF
D gene: TRBD1; CDR3 length: 13; V gene: TRBV28; clone size: -; J gene: TRBJ1-2; CDR3 DNA: TGTGCCAGCAGTATACAGGGGATTTATGGCTACACCTTC; CDR3 protein: CASSIQGIYGYTF
D gene: -; CDR3 length: 14; V gene: TRBV7-2; clone size: -; J gene: TRBJ2-7; CDR3 DNA: TGTGCCAGCAGCTTCGACACAGGGAACTACGAGCAGTACTTC; CDR3 protein: CASSFDTGNYEQYF
D gene: TRBD2; CDR3 length: 16; V gene: TRBV27; clone size: -; J gene: TRBJ2-4; CDR3 DNA: TGTGCCAGCAGTCCCCAATCAGCGGGAGGGTCAAACATTCAGTACTTC; CDR3 protein: CASSPQSAGGSNIQYF
D gene: TRBD2; CDR3 length: 17; V gene: TRBV7-8; clone size: -; J gene: TRBJ2-1; CDR3 DNA: TGTGCCAGCAGCTTAGTATCTTGGCGGGGGGGGCAATATGAGCAGTTCTTC; CDR3 protein: CASSLVSWRGGQYEQFF
D gene: TRBD1; CDR3 length: 15; V gene: TRBV6-1; clone size: -; J gene: TRBJ1-2; CDR3 DNA: TGTGCCAGCAGTGTCGGGACAGGGGGTAACTATGGCTACACCTTC; CDR3 protein: CASSVGTGGNYGYTF
D gene: TRBD1; CDR3 length: 15; V gene: TRBV5-1; clone size: few; J gene: TRBJ1-1; CDR3 DNA: TGCGCCAGCAGCTCCCGGGGACAGCAAAACACTGAAGCTTTCTTT; CDR3 protein: CASSSRGQQNTEAFF
D gene: TRBD2; CDR3 length: 15; V gene: TRBV7-7; clone size: -; J gene: TRBJ2-3; CDR3 DNA: TGTGCCAGCAGCTTAGCGCAGGCGGGGGCAGATACGCAGTATTTT; CDR3 protein: CASSLAQAGADTQYF
D gene: -; CDR3 length: 14; V gene: TRBV4-1; clone size: -; J gene: TRBJ2-2; CDR3 DNA: TGCGCCAGCAGCCATCTGGCGGGCACCGGGGAGCTGTTTTTT; CDR3 protein: CASSHLAGTGELFF
D gene: TRBD2; CDR3 length: 14; V gene: TRBV29-1; clone size: -; J gene: TRBJ2-3; CDR3 DNA: TGCAGCGTTCGGGCTAGCGGAGCAACAGATACGCAGTATTTT; CDR3 protein: CSVRASGATDTQYF
D gene: -; CDR3 length: 17; V gene: TRBV14; clone size: -; J gene: TRBJ2-1; CDR3 DNA: TGTGCCAGCAGCCAAGATGTCGGGGTCACCTCCTACAATGAGCAGTTCTTC; CDR3 protein: CASSQDVGVTSYNEQFF
D gene: TRBD2; CDR3 length: 20; V gene: TRBV4-2; clone size: -; J gene: TRBJ2-5; CDR3 DNA: TGTGCCAGCAGCCAAGGGGCAAGGGGGGGGCGGGAGGCCCCCCGGAGGGCCCAGTACTTC; CDR3 protein: CASSQGARGGREAPRRAQYF
D gene: -; CDR3 length: 14; V gene: TRBV7-3; clone size: -; J gene: TRBJ2-3; CDR3 DNA: TGTGCCAGCAGCTTTAGCGGACGCACAGATACGCAGTATTTT; CDR3 protein: CASSFSGRTDTQYF
D gene: TRBD1; CDR3 length: 16; V gene: TRBV5-1; clone size: -; J gene: TRBJ1-1; CDR3 DNA: TGCGCCAGCAGCTTGGGACAGGGAACTTTTTTCACTGAAGCTTTCTTT; CDR3 protein: CASSLGQGTFFTEAFF
D gene: -; CDR3 length: 17; V gene: TRBV4-3; clone size: -; J gene: TRBJ2-7; CDR3 DNA: TGCGCCAGCAGCCAAGAAAGGTCTGGAGGGAGAGGCTACGAGCAGTACTTC; CDR3 protein: CASSQERSGGRGYEQYF
D gene: -; CDR3 length: 13; V gene: TRBV5-6; clone size: -; J gene: TRBJ2-7; CDR3 DNA: TGTGCCAGCAGCCTGACCCATACGGGCGAGCAGTACTTC; CDR3 protein: CASSLTHTGEQYF
D gene: -; CDR3 length: 13; V gene: TRBV4-1; clone size: -; J gene: TRBJ2-1; CDR3 DNA: TGCGCCAGCAGCCAGCCGGGACTCCCTGAGCAGTTCTTC; CDR3 protein: CASSQPGLPEQFF
D gene: -; CDR3 length: 15; V gene: TRBV28; clone size: few; J gene: TRBJ2-5; CDR3 DNA: TGTGCCAGCAGTTCCTCTACTGACAGCTGGGAGACCCAGTACTTC; CDR3 protein: CASSSSTDSWETQYF
D gene: TRBD2; CDR3 length: 15; V gene: TRBV28; clone size: -; J gene: TRBJ2-7; CDR3 DNA: TGTGCCAGCCTTACTCCACTAGCGGGAGTTTACGAGCAGTACTTC; CDR3 protein: CASLTPLAGVYEQYF
D gene: -; CDR3 length: 14; V gene: TRBV30; clone size: -; J gene: TRBJ2-7; CDR3 DNA: TGTGCCTGGGGACCCGACAGCCGATACTACGAGCAGTACTTC; CDR3 protein: CAWGPDSRYYEQYF
D gene: -; CDR3 length: 14; V gene: TRBV5-6; clone size: few; J gene: TRBJ1-2; CDR3 DNA: TGTGCCAGCAGCCGCCAAAGGACAAGCTATGGCTACACCTTC; CDR3 protein: CASSRQRTSYGYTF